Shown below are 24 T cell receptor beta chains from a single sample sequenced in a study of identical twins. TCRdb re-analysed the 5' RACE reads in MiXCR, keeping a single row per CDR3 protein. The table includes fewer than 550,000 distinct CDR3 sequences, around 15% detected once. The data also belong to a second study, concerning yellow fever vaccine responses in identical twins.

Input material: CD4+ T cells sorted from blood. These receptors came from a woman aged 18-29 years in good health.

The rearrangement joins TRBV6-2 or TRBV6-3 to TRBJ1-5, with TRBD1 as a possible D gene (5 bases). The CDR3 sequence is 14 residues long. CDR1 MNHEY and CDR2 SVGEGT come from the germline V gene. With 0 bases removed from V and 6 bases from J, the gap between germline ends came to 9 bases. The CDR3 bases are TGTGCCAGCAGTTACTCTGGGACCGCTCAGCCCCAGCATTTT. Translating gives CASSYSGTAQPQHF.

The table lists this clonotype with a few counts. CDR3 bases: TGTGCCAGCAGCTTCCCCCGGGGACTAGCGGGATTCAATGAGCAGTTCTTC. Encoded protein: CASSFPRGLAGFNEQFF. The chain is built from TRBV5-4 and TRBJ2-1, with 13 positions matching TRBD2. CDR1 SGHNT and CDR2 YYREEE come from the germline V gene (reference sequence). The CDR3 runs 17 residues. With 2 bases clipped from V and 6 bases from J, the junction kept 8 bases outside the gene matches. The complete variable domain, with remaining parts taken from reference TRBV5-4 and TRBJ2-1, reads ETGVTQSPTHLIKTRGQQVTLRCSSQSGHNTVSWYQQALGQGPQFIFQYYREEENGRGNFPPRFSGLQFPNYSSELNVNALELDDSALYLCASSFPRGLAGFNEQFFGPGTRLTVL.

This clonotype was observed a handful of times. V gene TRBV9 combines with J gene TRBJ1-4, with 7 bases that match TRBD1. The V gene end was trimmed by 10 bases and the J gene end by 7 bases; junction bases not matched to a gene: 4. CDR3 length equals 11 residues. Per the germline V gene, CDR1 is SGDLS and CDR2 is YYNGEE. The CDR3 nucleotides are TGTGCCGCCTACAGGGGTGAAAAACTGTTTTTT. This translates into CAAYRGEKLFF.

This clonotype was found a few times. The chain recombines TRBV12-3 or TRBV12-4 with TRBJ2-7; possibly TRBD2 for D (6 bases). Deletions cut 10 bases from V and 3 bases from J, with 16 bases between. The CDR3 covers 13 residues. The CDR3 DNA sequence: TGTGCCACCGGCGGGGTGAACTTCTACGAGCAGTACTTC. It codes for CATGGVNFYEQYF.

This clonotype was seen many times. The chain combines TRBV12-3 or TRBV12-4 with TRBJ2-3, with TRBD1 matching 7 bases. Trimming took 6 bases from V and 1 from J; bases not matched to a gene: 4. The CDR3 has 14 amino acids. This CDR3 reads CASSSTGGTDTQYF. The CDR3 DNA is TGTGCCAGCAGCTCTACAGGGGGCACAGATACGCAGTATTTT.

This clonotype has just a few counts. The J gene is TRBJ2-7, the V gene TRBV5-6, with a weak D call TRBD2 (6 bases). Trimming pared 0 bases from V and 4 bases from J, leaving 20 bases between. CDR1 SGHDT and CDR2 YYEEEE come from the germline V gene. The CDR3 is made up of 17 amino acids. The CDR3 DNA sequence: TGTGCCAGCAGCTTGGCCGGGTCGGGGGTCAGGATATACGAGCAGTACTTC. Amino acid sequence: CASSLAGSGVRIYEQYF.

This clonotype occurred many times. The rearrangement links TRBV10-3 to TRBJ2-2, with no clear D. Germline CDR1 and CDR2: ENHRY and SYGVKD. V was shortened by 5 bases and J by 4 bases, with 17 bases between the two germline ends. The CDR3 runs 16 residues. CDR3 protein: CAISNPGPVGTGELFF. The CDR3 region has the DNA TGTGCCATCAGTAACCCGGGTCCTGTGGGCACCGGGGAGCTGTTTTTT.

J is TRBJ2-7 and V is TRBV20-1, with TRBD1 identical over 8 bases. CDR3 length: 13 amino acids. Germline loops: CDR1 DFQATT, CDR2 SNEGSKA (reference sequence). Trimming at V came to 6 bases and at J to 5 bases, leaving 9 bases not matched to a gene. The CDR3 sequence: CSAIGQGTNEQYF. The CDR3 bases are TGCAGTGCAATTGGACAGGGAACGAACGAGCAGTACTTC.

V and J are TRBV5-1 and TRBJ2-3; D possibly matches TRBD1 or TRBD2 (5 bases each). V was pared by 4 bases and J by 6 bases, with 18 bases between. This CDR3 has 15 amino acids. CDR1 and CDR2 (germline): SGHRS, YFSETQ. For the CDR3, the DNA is TGCGCCAGCAGCGTACCGGGACCCCCAGGGGATACGCAGTATTTT. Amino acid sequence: CASSVPGPPGDTQYF.

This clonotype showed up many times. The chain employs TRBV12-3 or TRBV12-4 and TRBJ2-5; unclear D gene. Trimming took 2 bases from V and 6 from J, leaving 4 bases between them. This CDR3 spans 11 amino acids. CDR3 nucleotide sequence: TGTGCCAGCAGTTTATCGCAGACCCAGTACTTC. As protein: CASSLSQTQYF.

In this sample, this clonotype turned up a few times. The CDR3 nucleotides are TGTGCCAGCTCACCATGGGAGCTGAACACCGGGGAGCTGTTTTTT. Translation: CASSPWELNTGELFF. This chain uses TRBV18 with TRBJ2-2, with D tentatively TRBD2 (5 bases). The V end was cut by 2 bases, the J end by 1 base, with 8 bases between. The CDR3 is 15 residues long. CDR1 is KGHSH and CDR2 is LQKENI in the germline V gene.

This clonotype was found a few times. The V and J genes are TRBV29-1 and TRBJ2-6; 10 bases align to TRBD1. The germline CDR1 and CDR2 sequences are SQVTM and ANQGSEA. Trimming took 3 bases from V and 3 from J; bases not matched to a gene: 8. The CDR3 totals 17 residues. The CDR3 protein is CSVDGQGELVGANVLTF. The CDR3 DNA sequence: TGCAGCGTTGACGGACAGGGGGAGTTAGTTGGGGCCAACGTCCTGACTTTC.

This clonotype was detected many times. In DNA, the CDR3 is TGTGCCAGCAGTGGCGGACAGACCGGATACACCTTC. This encodes CASSGGQTGYTF. The rearrangement uses TRBV6-1 and TRBJ1-2, with a possible D match to TRBD1 (6 bases). Germline V lookup: CDR1 MNHNS, CDR2 SASEGT. The CDR3 contains 12 residues. V was shortened by 4 bases and J by 11 bases, with 14 bases between the two germline ends.

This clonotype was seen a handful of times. The CDR3 DNA reads as TGCAGCGTTGTTTTGGCTAGCGGGGGGGCCGGGGAGCTGTTTTTT. Protein: CSVVLASGGAGELFF. The V and J genes are TRBV29-1 and TRBJ2-2; 12 bases map to TRBD2. CDR3 length equals 15 residues. Losses at the gene ends were 4 bases for V and 6 bases for J; bases not matched to a gene: 6. Germline V gene sequence: CDR1 SQVTM, CDR2 ANQGSEA.

The CDR3 bases are TGCAGTGCTGGGGGGGGAGCGAGGTCAAATACGCAGTATTTT. Its protein product is CSAGGGARSNTQYF. The J gene is TRBJ2-3, the V gene TRBV20-1; 7 nucleotides agree with TRBD2. Trimming at V came to 5 bases and at J to 7 bases, leaving 12 bases not matched to a gene. CDR1 is DFQATT, CDR2 SNEGSKA, per germline (reference sequence). The CDR3 is 14 amino acids.

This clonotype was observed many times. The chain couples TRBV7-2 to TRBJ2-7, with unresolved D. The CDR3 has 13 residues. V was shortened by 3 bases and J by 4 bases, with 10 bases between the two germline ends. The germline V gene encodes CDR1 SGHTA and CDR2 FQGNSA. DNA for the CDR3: TGTGCCAGCAGCTTGGTTGCACTGTACGAGCAGTACTTC. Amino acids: CASSLVALYEQYF.

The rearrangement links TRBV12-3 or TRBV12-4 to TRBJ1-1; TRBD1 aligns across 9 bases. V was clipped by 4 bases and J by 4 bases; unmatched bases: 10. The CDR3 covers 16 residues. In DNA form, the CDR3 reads TGTGCCAGCAGTTCGCAAATCGGGACAGGGAGCACTGAAGCTTTCTTT. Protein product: CASSSQIGTGSTEAFF.

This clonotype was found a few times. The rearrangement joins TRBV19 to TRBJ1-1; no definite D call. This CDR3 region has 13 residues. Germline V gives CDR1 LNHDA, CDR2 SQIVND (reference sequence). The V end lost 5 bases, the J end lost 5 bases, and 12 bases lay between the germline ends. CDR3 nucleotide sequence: TGTGCCAGTAGTTTAAGGGCTTTGACTGAAGCTTTCTTT. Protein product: CASSLRALTEAFF.

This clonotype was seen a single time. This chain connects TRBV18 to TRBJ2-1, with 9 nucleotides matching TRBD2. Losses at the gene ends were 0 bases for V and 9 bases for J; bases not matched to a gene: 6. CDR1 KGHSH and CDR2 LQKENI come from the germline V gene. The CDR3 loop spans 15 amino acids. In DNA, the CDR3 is TGTGCCAGCTCACCACCGGGTGCGGGGGGGCTTGAGCAGTTCTTC. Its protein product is CASSPPGAGGLEQFF.

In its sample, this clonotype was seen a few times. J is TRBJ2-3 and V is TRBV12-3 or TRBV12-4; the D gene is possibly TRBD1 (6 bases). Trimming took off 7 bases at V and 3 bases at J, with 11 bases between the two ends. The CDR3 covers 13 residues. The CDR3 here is CASKSGETDTQYF. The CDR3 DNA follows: TGTGCCAGCAAATCAGGGGAAACAGATACGCAGTATTTT.

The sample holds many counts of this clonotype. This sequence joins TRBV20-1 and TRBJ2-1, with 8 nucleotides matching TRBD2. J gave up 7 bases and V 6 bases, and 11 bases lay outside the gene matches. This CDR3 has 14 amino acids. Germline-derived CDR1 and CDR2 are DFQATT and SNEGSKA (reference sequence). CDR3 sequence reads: CSAPNAGGGNEQFF. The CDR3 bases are TGCAGTGCCCCAAATGCGGGGGGTGGTAATGAGCAGTTCTTC.

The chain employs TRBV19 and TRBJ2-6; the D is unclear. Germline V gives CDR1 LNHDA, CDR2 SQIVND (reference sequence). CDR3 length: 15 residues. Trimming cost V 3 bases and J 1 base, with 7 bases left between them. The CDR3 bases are TGTGCCAGTAGTATGTTCGGATCTGGGGCCAACGTCCTGACTTTC. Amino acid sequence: CASSMFGSGANVLTF.

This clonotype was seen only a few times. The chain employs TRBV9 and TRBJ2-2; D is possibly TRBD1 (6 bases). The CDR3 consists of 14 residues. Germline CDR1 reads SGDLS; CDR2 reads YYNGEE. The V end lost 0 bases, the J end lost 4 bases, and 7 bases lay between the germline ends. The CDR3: CASSVGQVTGELFF. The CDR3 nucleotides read TGTGCCAGCAGCGTAGGACAGGTCACCGGGGAGCTGTTTTTT.

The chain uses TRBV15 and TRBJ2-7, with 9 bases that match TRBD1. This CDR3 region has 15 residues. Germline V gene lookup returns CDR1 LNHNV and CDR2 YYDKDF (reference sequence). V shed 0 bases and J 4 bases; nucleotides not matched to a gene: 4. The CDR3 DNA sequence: TGTGCCACCAGCAGAGATCGTGGACAGGGGTACGAGCAGTACTTC. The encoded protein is CATSRDRGQGYEQYF.